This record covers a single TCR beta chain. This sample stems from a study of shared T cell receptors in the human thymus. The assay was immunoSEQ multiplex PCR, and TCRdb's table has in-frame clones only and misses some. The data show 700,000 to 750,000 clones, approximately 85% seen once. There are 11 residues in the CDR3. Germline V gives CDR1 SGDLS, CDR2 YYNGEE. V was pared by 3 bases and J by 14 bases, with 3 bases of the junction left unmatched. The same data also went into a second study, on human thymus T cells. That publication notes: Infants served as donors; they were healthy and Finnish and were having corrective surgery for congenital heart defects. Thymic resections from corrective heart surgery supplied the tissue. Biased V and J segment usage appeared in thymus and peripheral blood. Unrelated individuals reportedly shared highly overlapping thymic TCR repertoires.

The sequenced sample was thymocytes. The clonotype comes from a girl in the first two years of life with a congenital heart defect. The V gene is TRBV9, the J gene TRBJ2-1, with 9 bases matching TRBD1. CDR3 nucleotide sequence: TGTGCCAGCAGCGCGGGACAGGGCAAGTTCTTC. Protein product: CASSAGQGKFF.